The next 13 T cell receptor beta chains were all read from a single sample in a study of T cell responses to AZD1222 COVID-19 vaccine. Here immunoSEQ multiplex PCR was the method, and the copy in TCRdb shows in-frame clones only, minus some. The table includes 99,000 or so clones, about 93% detected once. The material sequenced was peripheral blood, taken on day 0 of AZD1222 vaccination. These TCRs come from an adult in good health.

About this clone itself: One end of the junction fails to match germline, which may point to a read error. The rearrangement joins TRBV5-4 to TRBJ2-1, with D maybe TRBD2 (6 bases). The CDR3 covers 15 residues. The germline V gene encodes CDR1 SGHNT and CDR2 YYREEE (reference sequence). The CDR3 is CASRLDSAGYNEQFF. CDR3 DNA: TGTGCCAGCAGATTGGACTCCGCGGGATACAATGAGCAGTTCTTC. The full variable domain, its missing parts supplied by reference TRBV5-4 and TRBJ2-1, is ETGVTQSPTHLIKTRGQQVTLRCSSQSGHNTVSWYQQALGQGPQFIFQYYREEENGRGNFPPRFSGLQFPNYSSELNVNALELDDSALYLCASRLDSAGYNEQFFGPGTRLTVL.

The rearrangement links TRBV5-4 to TRBJ1-4; a possible D gene is TRBD1 (5 bases). Trimming shortened V by 4 bases and J by 4 bases, and 14 bases separated the two germline ends. This CDR3 contains 15 residues. The germline V gene encodes CDR1 SGHNT and CDR2 YYREEE (reference sequence). This chain's CDR3 is CASSERRGGNEKLFF. CDR3 sequence (DNA): TGTGCCAGCAGCGAAAGGCGGGGGGGTAATGAAAAACTGTTTTTT.

V gene TRBV9 combines with J gene TRBJ2-1; TRBD2 matches at 11 bases. Germline trimming cut 4 bases from V and 8 bases from J; bases unmatched to any gene: 8. The CDR3 has 15 amino acids. From germline, CDR1 is SGDLS and CDR2 YYNGEE. The chain's CDR3 is CASSTTSGSSDEQFF. In DNA form, the CDR3 reads TGTGCCAGCAGCACTACTAGCGGGAGTAGTGATGAGCAGTTCTTC.

The chain couples TRBV4-1 to TRBJ1-2; D gene unclear. This CDR3 comprises 12 residues. The germline CDR1 and CDR2 sequences are MGHRA and YSYEKL. Trimming pared 4 bases from V and 7 bases from J, leaving 10 bases between. Written as DNA, the CDR3 is TGCGCCAGCAGCCCACCGTCCGGTGGCTACACCTTC. This translates into CASSPPSGGYTF.

The rearrangement joins TRBV6-2 or TRBV6-3 to TRBJ1-2, with unresolved D. The germline V gene encodes CDR1 MNHEY and CDR2 SVGEGT. V gave up 0 bases and J gave up 4 bases, with 18 bases separating them. This CDR3 comprises 17 residues. CDR3 nucleotide sequence: TGTGCCAGCAGTTACTCGATCGTACTGAGCTTCACCTATGGCTACACCTTC. It yields the protein CASSYSIVLSFTYGYTF.

The CDR3 region is CASSPWAGGELFF. The CDR3 DNA reads TGTGCCAGCAGCCCGTGGGCGGGGGGAGAGCTGTTTTTT. V and J are TRBV7-9 and TRBJ2-2, with 8 nucleotides matching TRBD2. The CDR3 has 13 residues. V shed 5 bases, J shed 11 bases, and the junction held 7 bases outside the gene matches. Germline CDR1 is SEHNR and CDR2 is FQNEAQ (reference sequence). The entire variable domain, with the rest obtained from reference TRBV7-9 and TRBJ2-2, is as follows: DTGVSQNPRHKITKRGQNVTFRCDPISEHNRLYWYRQTLGQGPEFLTYFQNEAQLEKSRLLSDRFSAERPKGSFSTLEIQRTEQGDSAMYLCASSPWAGGELFFGEGSRLTVL.

The genes are TRBV7-2 and TRBJ2-3, with 8 nucleotides matching TRBD1. This CDR3 comprises 16 residues. Trimming removed 5 bases from V and 5 bases from J; junction bases left unmatched: 12. The germline V gene has CDR1 SGHTA and CDR2 FQGNSA. The CDR3 sequence: CASSTATGALGDTQYF. CDR3 sequence (DNA): TGTGCCAGCAGCACCGCGACAGGGGCCCTCGGAGATACGCAGTATTTT.

This chain connects TRBV11-1 to TRBJ2-1; D remains unclear. CDR1 and CDR2 (germline): SGHAT, FQDESV (reference sequence). Trimming removed 1 base at V and 5 bases at J, with 6 bases between. The CDR3 covers 13 residues. The CDR3 DNA is TGTGCCAGCAGCTTAGGGAGTCACAATGAGCAGTTCTTC. Its translation is CASSLGSHNEQFF.

This sequence joins TRBV6-5 and TRBJ1-4; D may be TRBD1 (5 bases). The V end was cut by 8 bases, the J end by 4 bases, with 11 bases between. The length of the CDR3 is 13 residues. The germline gives CDR1 MNHEY, CDR2 SVGAGI. This chain's CDR3 is CASGGRLNEKLFF. CDR3 DNA sequence: TGTGCCAGCGGGGGAAGGCTTAATGAAAAACTGTTTTTT.

V gene TRBV28 combines with J gene TRBJ2-4; tentatively, D is TRBD2 (6 bases). Between the trimmed V and J ends, which lost 6 bases and 3 bases, there was a span of 21 bases. The CDR3 totals 17 residues. Germline V lookup: CDR1 MDHEN, CDR2 SYDVKM. The CDR3 here is CASSPPGGLPNKNIQYF. For the CDR3, the DNA is TGTGCCAGCAGCCCACCCGGGGGTCTCCCTAACAAAAACATTCAGTACTTC.

The chain couples TRBV6-2 or TRBV6-3 to TRBJ1-2, with 9 bases matching TRBD1. This CDR3 comprises 14 residues. The ends lost 0 bases at V and 7 bases at J; junction bases unmatched: 3. Germline V gives CDR1 MNHEY, CDR2 SVGEGT. In nucleotides, the CDR3 is TGTGCCAGCAGTTACTCGGGGACAGGGACTGGCTACACCTTC. Translation: CASSYSGTGTGYTF.

V usage is TRBV11-1 and J usage is TRBJ2-7; possibly TRBD2 for D (6 bases). CDR1 and CDR2 (germline): SGHAT, FQDESV (reference sequence). V was clipped by 2 bases and J by 6 bases, with 17 bases between them. The length of the CDR3 is 15 residues. The chain's CDR3 is CASSLMRGGGGEQYF. The CDR3, as DNA: TGTGCCAGCAGCTTAATGAGGGGAGGTGGCGGCGAGCAGTACTTC.

The rearrangement uses TRBV2 and TRBJ2-7; 7 bases match TRBD2. The germline gives CDR1 SNHLY, CDR2 FYNNEI. Trimming removed 1 base from V and 3 bases from J; junction bases left unmatched: 3. The CDR3 contains 14 residues. The chain's CDR3 is CASSEGGGYYEQYF. CDR3 nucleotide sequence: TGTGCCAGCAGTGAAGGGGGGGGTTACTACGAGCAGTACTTC.